The 32 T cell receptor beta chains listed next were all sequenced from one sample in a study of T cell responses to AZD1222 COVID-19 vaccine. The method was immunoSEQ multiplex PCR; TCRdb's version includes in-frame clones alone and lacks a portion of them. Here the sample spans 25,000 to 30,000 clones, 78% being singletons. The material was peripheral blood, obtained on day 0 of AZD1222 vaccination. The receptors stem from an adult in good health.

The sample holds a few counts of this clone. The chain uses TRBV5-1 and TRBJ2-7, with D possibly being TRBD1 (6 bases). Trimming left V 1 base short and J 3 bases short, with 8 bases between. Germline V gene lookup returns CDR1 SGHRS and CDR2 YFSETQ. The CDR3 loop spans 13 amino acids. The CDR3 DNA is TGCGCCAGCAGCTTGACAGGGAACTACGAGCAGTACTTC. It specifies CASSLTGNYEQYF.

The gene calls are TRBV2 and TRBJ2-7; possibly TRBD2 for D (6 bases). The CDR3 is 12 residues long. The V and J ends lost 4 bases and 7 bases respectively, with 11 bases between them. In germline, CDR1 is SNHLY, CDR2 FYNNEI. The CDR3, as DNA: TGTGCCAGCAGTGGAGGTGGAGGGGAGCAGTACTTC. Residues: CASSGGGGEQYF.

The V and J genes are TRBV6-2 or TRBV6-3 and TRBJ1-5, with D possibly TRBD1 on 5 matching bases. CDR3 size: 16 residues. Per germline, CDR1 MNHEY and CDR2 SVGEGT. Deletions cut 2 bases from V and 2 bases from J, with 13 bases between. The CDR3 DNA reads as TGTGCCAGCAGTTACGGGGGGGTACGGGGCAATCAGCCCCAGCATTTT. As protein: CASSYGGVRGNQPQHF.

The chain couples TRBV15 to TRBJ1-2; 10 bases are a match to TRBD1. Looked up from germline, CDR1 is LNHNV and CDR2 is YYDKDF (reference sequence). V lost 0 bases to trimming and J lost 6 bases; unmatched junction nucleotides: 13. The length of the CDR3 is 18 residues. Here the CDR3 DNA reads TGTGCCACCAGCAGAGATCGGGGGGCACAGACAGGGGGCGATGGCTACACCTTC. Translated, it gives CATSRDRGAQTGGDGYTF.

This sequence joins TRBV29-1 and TRBJ2-7; D possibly corresponds to TRBD2 (5 bases). Germline-derived CDR1 and CDR2 are SQVTM and ANQGSEA. The V gene lost 3 bases and the J gene lost 7 bases, with 16 bases spanning the gap. The CDR3 consists of 13 residues. The CDR3 sequence is CSVEGIPGKEQYF. The CDR3 bases are TGCAGCGTTGAGGGGATTCCCGGGAAAGAGCAGTACTTC.

This sequence joins TRBV11-2 and TRBJ2-2, with TRBD1 as a possible D gene (6 bases). Germline values: CDR1 SGHAT, CDR2 FQNNGV. Trimming left V 6 bases short and J 4 bases short, with 18 bases between. The CDR3 consists of 16 residues. This chain's CDR3 is CASSLPSAGATGELFF. DNA for the CDR3: TGTGCCAGCAGTCTACCGTCGGCAGGGGCCACCGGGGAGCTGTTTTTT.

The chain has TRBV2 and TRBJ2-2; 9 positions match TRBD1. With V trimmed by 5 bases and J by 4 bases, 8 bases remained unmatched. This CDR3 is 16 amino acids long. Germline values: CDR1 SNHLY, CDR2 FYNNEI. The CDR3 coding sequence is TGTGCCAGCAGTTCCCAGACGACAGGGGGCACCGGGGAGCTGTTTTTT. Translation gives CASSSQTTGGTGELFF.

The V gene is TRBV7-3, the J gene TRBJ2-1, with 7 nucleotides matching TRBD2. Trimming at V came to 1 base and at J to 8 bases, leaving 5 bases not matched to a gene. This CDR3 spans 14 amino acids. Germline-derived CDR1 and CDR2 are SGHTA and FQGTGA. CDR3 protein: CASSLNAGVDEQFF. CDR3 coding DNA: TGTGCCAGCAGCTTAAATGCGGGAGTGGATGAGCAGTTCTTC.

V is TRBV6-5 and J is TRBJ2-7; either TRBD1 or TRBD2 may fit D (5 bases each). Trimming removed 7 bases at V and 3 bases at J, with 10 bases between. This CDR3 is built from 12 residues. Germline-derived CDR1 and CDR2 are MNHEY and SVGAGI. This CDR3 reads CASTGDLYEQYV. The CDR3, as DNA: TGTGCCAGCACTGGGGACCTCTACGAGCAGTACGTC.

The V and J genes are TRBV6-6 and TRBJ2-7; 8 nucleotides match TRBD1. With 2 bases clipped from V and 3 bases from J, the junction kept 3 bases outside the gene matches. Germline V gene data show CDR1 as MNHNY and CDR2 as SVGAGI (reference sequence). The CDR3 totals 14 residues. The CDR3 DNA follows: TGTGCCAGCAGTTACCCGGACAGGGTCTACGAGCAGTACGTC. As protein: CASSYPDRVYEQYV.

This rearrangement joins TRBV24-1 to TRBJ2-7; TRBD2 aligns across 14 bases. V dropped 4 bases and J dropped 5; count of bases not matched to a gene: 18. The V gene's germline CDR1 is KGHDR and CDR2 SFDVKD. The CDR3 is 20 amino acids. CDR3 residues: CATSEPDGGTSGSHRHEQYV. The CDR3 nucleotides are TGTGCCACCAGTGAACCGGACGGTGGGACTAGCGGGAGCCACCGACACGAGCAGTACGTC.

This rearrangement joins TRBV12-3 or TRBV12-4 to TRBJ2-7; D unclear. V dropped 3 bases and J dropped 7 bases, with 10 bases sitting between them. The CDR3 is made up of 12 amino acids. The CDR3 DNA reads as TGTGCCAGCAGTTTTATCTCGCGAGAGCAGTACTTC. Its protein is CASSFISREQYF.

The chain joins TRBV2 to TRBJ1-5, with 9 bases lining up with TRBD1. This CDR3 contains 15 residues. Germline V CDR1 and CDR2: SNHLY, FYNNEI. The V segment lost 6 bases and the J segment 6 bases; nucleotides outside the gene matches: 9. CDR3 DNA sequence: TGTGCCAGCAGCTCCGGGACAGGGTTAGCTCAGCCCCAGCATTTT. Translation gives CASSSGTGLAQPQHF.

The CDR3 DNA is TGTGCCAGCAGTGATACCCCAGGGGGATGGTACTATGGCTACACCTTC. The encoded protein is CASSDTPGGWYYGYTF. This rearrangement joins TRBV9 to TRBJ1-2; 7 bases are shared with TRBD1. CDR1 SGDLS and CDR2 YYNGEE come from the germline V gene. CDR3 length equals 16 residues. J gave up 3 bases and V 5 bases, and 13 bases lay outside the gene matches.

The V and J genes are TRBV14 and TRBJ2-2; D is unclear. Germline V lookup: CDR1 SGHDN, CDR2 FVKESK. This CDR3 contains 17 residues. V dropped 0 bases and J dropped 2 bases, with 13 bases sitting between them. CDR3 coding DNA: TGTGCCAGCAGCCAAGATCTGGTCCTAAGAAACACCGGGGAGCTGTTTTTT. It is translated as CASSQDLVLRNTGELFF.

This clone was detected a few times. V gene TRBV6-1 combines with J gene TRBJ2-3; 12 bases are shared with TRBD2. The V gene end was trimmed by 2 bases and the J gene end by 4 bases; junction bases not matched to a gene: 1. This CDR3 comprises 15 residues. The germline V gene encodes CDR1 MNHNS and CDR2 SASEGT. CDR3 in amino acids: CASSELAGGPDTQYF. For the CDR3, the DNA is TGTGCCAGCAGTGAACTAGCGGGGGGGCCAGATACGCAGTATTTT.

V and J are TRBV5-4 and TRBJ2-3; 9 bases line up with TRBD2. This CDR3 has 16 amino acids. With 7 bases clipped from V and 3 bases from J, the junction kept 12 bases outside the gene matches. The germline gives CDR1 SGHNT, CDR2 YYREEE (reference sequence). The CDR3 region is CASGEGGGAITDTQYF. In nucleotides, the CDR3 is TGTGCCAGCGGAGAGGGCGGGGGGGCCATTACAGATACGCAGTATTTT.

This chain connects TRBV10-1 to TRBJ1-5; the match to TRBD1 covers 9 bases. V shed 3 bases and J 6 bases; nucleotides not matched to a gene: 6. This CDR3 is built from 15 residues. The germline V gene encodes CDR1 WNHNN and CDR2 SYGVQD (reference sequence). CDR3 in amino acids: CASSDDRGCSQPQHF. CDR3 nucleotide sequence: TGCGCCAGCAGTGATGACAGGGGGTGTAGTCAGCCCCAGCATTTT.

The V gene is TRBV19, the J gene TRBJ1-6; possible D gene TRBD1, 6 bases. CDR3 length: 14 amino acids. The V gene lost 4 bases and the J gene lost 6 bases, with 10 bases spanning the gap. CDR1 is LNHDA and CDR2 is SQIVND in the germline V gene (reference sequence). CDR3 sequence: CASSTTGFNSPLHF. The CDR3 nucleotides are TGTGCCAGTAGTACCACAGGGTTTAATTCACCCCTCCACTTT.

This clone was recorded only once. This CDR3 is CASSLNRGKNEKLFF. Here the CDR3 DNA reads TGTGCCAGCAGCCTGAACAGGGGGAAGAATGAAAAACTGTTTTTT. The genes are TRBV7-8 and TRBJ1-4, with TRBD1 matching 8 bases. The germline gives CDR1 SGHVS, CDR2 FQNEAQ. Unmatched junction bases numbered 7, after V lost 5 bases and J lost 5 bases. The CDR3 totals 15 residues.

The chain combines TRBV7-3 with TRBJ2-1, with TRBD2 matching over 8 bases. Trimming at V came to 4 bases and at J to 4 bases, leaving 9 bases not matched to a gene. The CDR3 totals 16 residues. The germline CDR1 and CDR2 sequences are SGHTA and FQGTGA. Here the CDR3 DNA reads TGTGCCAGCAGCTCTGCCGGGGCGGGAGGTTACAATGAGCAGTTCTTC. This translates into CASSSAGAGGYNEQFF.

The chain uses TRBV21-1 and TRBJ2-7; TRBD1 is the table's D call and was not checked against the DNA. TRBV21-1 is labeled a pseudogene. This CDR3 region has 15 residues. CDR3 sequence (DNA): TGTGCCAGCAGCAGACCGGGACAGAGCTCCTACGAGCAGTACGTC. Its translation is CASSRPGQSSYEQYV.

The rearrangement joins TRBV24-1 to TRBJ2-3; the match to TRBD2 covers 7 bases. From germline, CDR1 is KGHDR and CDR2 SFDVKD. With V trimmed by 4 bases and J by 6 bases, 15 bases remained unmatched. The CDR3 is made up of 17 amino acids. The CDR3 reads CATSETGGGFVIDTQYF. CDR3 sequence (DNA): TGTGCCACCAGTGAAACGGGCGGGGGTTTTGTCATCGATACGCAGTATTTT.

This clone was detected only a few times. The J gene is TRBJ1-2, the V gene TRBV6-5, with D uncertain. CDR3 length: 13 residues. Germline lookup yields CDR1 MNHEY and CDR2 SVGAGI. With 6 bases removed from V and 1 base from J, the gap between germline ends came to 9 bases. The CDR3 DNA reads as TGTGCCAGCAGATTAGACATTAACTATGGCTACACCTTC. Encoded protein: CASRLDINYGYTF.

The V and J genes are TRBV5-1 and TRBJ2-7; 9 nucleotides agree with TRBD2. After removal of 4 bases from V and 4 bases from J, the junction contained 9 bases not matched to a gene. Germline assignment: CDR1 SGHRS and CDR2 YFSETQ. The CDR3 covers 15 residues. CDR3 region: CASSPSGGKGYEQYF. DNA for the CDR3: TGCGCCAGCAGCCCGAGCGGGGGGAAAGGGTACGAGCAGTACTTC.

This chain joins TRBV5-1 and TRBJ1-1, with D uncertain. CDR3 size: 13 residues. Trimming stripped 1 base from V and 0 bases from J, with 4 bases between. Germline V lookup: CDR1 SGHRS, CDR2 YFSETQ. CDR3 loop: CASSLNMNTEAFF. Here the CDR3 DNA reads TGCGCCAGCAGCTTGAACATGAACACTGAAGCTTTCTTT.

The chain employs TRBV27 and TRBJ1-1; D call uncertain. The CDR3 loop spans 13 amino acids. V lost 2 bases, J lost 8 bases, and 12 bases lay in between. Germline V gene sequence: CDR1 MNHEY, CDR2 SMNVEV (reference sequence). Here the CDR3 reads CASSLSRRTEAFF. Written as DNA, the CDR3 is TGTGCCAGCAGTTTAAGTAGGAGAACAGAAGCTTTCTTT.

This clone was found once. This chain uses TRBV7-2 with TRBJ2-5; 11 bases line up with TRBD2. CDR1 and CDR2 from the germline V gene are SGHTA and FQGNSA. This CDR3 has 16 residues. J was trimmed by 1 base and V by 4 bases; bases with no gene match: 5. The CDR3 spells CASSSGLAALQETQYF. The CDR3 coding sequence is TGTGCCAGCAGCTCGGGACTAGCGGCCCTCCAAGAGACCCAGTACTTC.

This sequence joins TRBV9 and TRBJ1-6; 8 bases are a match to TRBD1. Germline CDR1 SGDLS, CDR2 YYNGEE. After removal of 5 bases from V and 7 bases from J, the junction contained 2 bases not matched to a gene. The CDR3 extends over 13 amino acids. CDR3 protein: CASRTGENSPLHF. The CDR3 DNA reads as TGTGCCAGCAGGACAGGGGAGAATTCACCCCTCCACTTT.

The chain links TRBV29-1 to TRBJ2-1, with D perhaps matching TRBD2 (6 bases). The ends were cut back, 2 bases at V and 5 bases at J, with 13 bases in the middle. The CDR3 totals 14 residues. CDR1 SQVTM and CDR2 ANQGSEA come from the germline V gene. This chain's CDR3 is CSVERYSGDNEQFF. DNA of the CDR3: TGCAGCGTTGAAAGATATTCGGGAGACAATGAGCAGTTCTTC.

CDR3 amino acids: CASGREHSNQPQHF. The CDR3 region has the DNA TGTGCCAGCGGCAGGGAACATAGCAATCAGCCCCAGCATTTT. J is TRBJ1-5 and V is TRBV2; possibly TRBD1 for D (5 bases). This CDR3 has 14 amino acids. With 8 bases removed from V and 0 bases from J, the gap between germline ends came to 11 bases. Germline V gene data show CDR1 as SNHLY and CDR2 as FYNNEI.

The chain is built from TRBV30 and TRBJ1-5, with D maybe TRBD1 (5 bases). Germline CDR1 reads GTSNPN; CDR2 reads SVGIG (reference sequence). The CDR3 has 13 residues. V lost 1 base to trimming and J lost 5 bases, with 9 bases between them. CDR3 DNA sequence: TGTGCCTGGAGTGCGGGGACCGATCAGCCCCAGCATTTT. Its protein product is CAWSAGTDQPQHF.